These 24 T cell receptor beta chains came from one sample sequenced in a study of beta chain features in type 1 diabetes. Every bit of the isolated RNA underwent reverse transcription, so sequencing read expressed TCRB transcripts. Libraries were prepared by immunoSEQ multiplex PCR; TCRdb keeps only in-frame clonotypes and omits some of them. In the table there are some 500,000 clones, roughly an eighth of which are singletons. Material: naive CD4+ T cells from blood. All receptors derive from a woman aged 18-29 years in good health.

Here the CDR3 DNA reads TGTGCCAGCAGCGATAAGACTAGCGGGTCACGAAGGCAGTACTTC. It translates to CASSDKTSGSRRQYF. J is TRBJ2-7 and V is TRBV21-1; TRBD2 is the table's D call, not checked against the DNA. TRBV21-1 is flagged as a pseudogene. This CDR3 comprises 15 residues.

The J gene is TRBJ1-1, the V gene TRBV4-2; tentatively, D is TRBD1 (6 bases). This CDR3 comprises 15 residues. Germline CDR1 reads LGHNA; CDR2 reads YNFKEQ. Trimming took off 0 bases at V and 4 bases at J, with 12 bases between the two ends. The CDR3 loop reads CASSQDPYRATEAFF. In DNA, the CDR3 is TGTGCCAGCAGCCAAGATCCGTACAGGGCCACTGAAGCTTTCTTT.

This clone has a handful of counts. The J gene is TRBJ2-1, the V gene TRBV9; 7 bases are a match to TRBD2. The CDR3 runs 16 residues. CDR1 and CDR2 (germline): SGDLS, YYNGEE. Trimming took 4 bases from V and 8 from J; bases not matched to a gene: 15. The CDR3 here is CASSSRDYPPGDEQFF. CDR3 sequence (DNA): TGTGCCAGCAGCTCCCGGGACTATCCCCCCGGGGATGAGCAGTTCTTC.

This clone came up once. The V call is TRBV7-9, the J call TRBJ1-1; D not resolved. Germline CDR1 is SEHNR and CDR2 is FQNEAQ (reference sequence). The CDR3 is 15 amino acids. With 3 bases removed from V and 2 bases from J, the gap between germline ends came to 13 bases. The CDR3 DNA sequence: TGTGCCAGCAGCTTCCTCCGGACTTTCAACACTGAAGCTTTCTTT. Encoded protein: CASSFLRTFNTEAFF.

V is TRBV28 and J is TRBJ2-5; D ambiguous. V lost 8 bases and J 5 bases, leaving 18 bases between the germline ends. The CDR3 extends over 14 amino acids. The germline V gene encodes CDR1 MDHEN and CDR2 SYDVKM. In DNA form, the CDR3 reads TGTGCCAGCCACCGTCTAGGGTCCGAGGAGACCCAGTACTTC. Its translation is CASHRLGSEETQYF. Based on the CDR3 plus reference TRBV28 and TRBJ2-5, the full variable domain is DVKVTQSSRYLVKRTGEKVFLECVQDMDHENMFWYRQDPGLGLRLIYFSYDVKMKEKGDIPEGYSVSREKKERFSLILESASTNQTSMYLCASHRLGSEETQYFGPGTRLLVL.

The chain combines TRBV15 with TRBJ2-7; D is unclear. The V gene lost 2 bases and the J gene lost 3 bases, with 8 bases spanning the gap. This CDR3 has 13 residues. The V gene's germline CDR1 is LNHNV and CDR2 YYDKDF (reference sequence). The CDR3 is CATSRRTDYEQYV. In DNA form, the CDR3 reads TGTGCCACCAGCAGACGGACGGACTACGAGCAGTACGTC.

The CDR3: CASSPGSGLAGPQQYF. As DNA, the CDR3 is TGTGCCAGCAGCCCCGGGTCTGGACTAGCGGGCCCTCAGCAGTATTTT. This chain joins TRBV7-2 and TRBJ2-3; 11 nucleotides line up with TRBD2. The CDR3 length is 16 residues. Losses at the gene ends were 5 bases for V and 11 bases for J; bases not matched to a gene: 15. Germline CDR1 is SGHTA and CDR2 is FQGNSA.

This clone was detected a few times. The rearrangement uses TRBV30 and TRBJ2-5; possibly TRBD2 for D (6 bases). CDR3 size: 14 residues. Trimming cost V 0 bases and J 5 bases, with 13 bases left between them. The germline V gene encodes CDR1 GTSNPN and CDR2 SVGIG (reference sequence). The CDR3 is CAWSVGGVGETQYF. CDR3 nucleotide sequence: TGTGCCTGGAGTGTTGGCGGGGTGGGCGAGACCCAGTACTTC. Combining the CDR3 with reference TRBV30 and TRBJ2-5 gives the whole variable domain SQTIHQWPATLVQPVGSPLSLECTVEGTSNPNLYWYRQAAGRGLQLLFYSVGIGQISSEVPQNLSASRPQDRQFILSSKKLLLSDSGFYLCAWSVGGVGETQYFGPGTRLLVL.

For this clone: Different DNA sequences within this sample yield the same CDR3. The chain employs TRBV20-1 and TRBJ1-5, with D unclear. Germline CDR1 DFQATT, CDR2 SNEGSKA (reference sequence). This CDR3 contains 9 residues. The V end was cut by 6 bases, the J end by 7 bases, with 4 bases between. The CDR3 is CSAGQPQHF. The CDR3 DNA sequence: TGCAGTGCCGGACAGCCCCAGCATTTT.

The chain has TRBV5-1 and TRBJ2-1; 7 positions agree with TRBD2. There are 14 residues in the CDR3. The V and J ends lost 4 bases and 3 bases, in that order; junction bases with no gene match: 4. Germline V gene data show CDR1 as SGHRS and CDR2 as YFSETQ. The CDR3 is CASSGGSFYNEQFF. For the CDR3, the DNA is TGCGCCAGCAGCGGCGGGAGTTTCTACAATGAGCAGTTCTTC.

A few counts support this clone. This same CDR3 is encoded by further DNA sequences in the sample. J is TRBJ1-2 and V is TRBV5-1, with 7 bases fitting TRBD1. The germline CDR1 and CDR2 sequences are SGHRS and YFSETQ. This CDR3 comprises 13 residues. V lost 2 bases, J lost 4 bases, and 2 bases stayed unmatched. CDR3 protein: CASSFRDSYGYTF. CDR3 in DNA: TGCGCCAGCAGCTTCCGGGACAGCTATGGCTACACCTTC.

The chain carries TRBV18 and TRBJ1-2; weak D call: TRBD1 (6 bases). Germline CDR1 reads KGHSH; CDR2 reads LQKENI. V lost 1 base and J 8 bases, leaving 11 bases between the germline ends. The CDR3 consists of 13 residues. CDR3 loop: CASSPQQGEGYTF. CDR3 nucleotide sequence: TGTGCCAGCTCACCACAACAGGGAGAAGGCTACACCTTC.

This clone is a singleton in its sample. J is TRBJ2-5 and V is TRBV5-1, with D possibly TRBD2 on 5 matching bases. V was shortened by 6 bases and J by 4 bases, with 13 bases between the two germline ends. Germline V lookup: CDR1 SGHRS, CDR2 YFSETQ. CDR3 length equals 13 residues. The CDR3 nucleotides are TGCGCCAGCATCATTGACCGGGGAGAGACCCAGTACTTC. Translation gives CASIIDRGETQYF.

The chain joins TRBV7-2 to TRBJ2-7; 9 positions agree with TRBD1. The germline V gene has CDR1 SGHTA and CDR2 FQGNSA. The CDR3 loop spans 14 amino acids. V shed 3 bases and J 3 bases; nucleotides not matched to a gene: 3. This CDR3 is CASSFRTGDYEQYF. CDR3 nucleotides: TGTGCCAGCAGCTTTCGGACAGGGGACTACGAGCAGTACTTC.

The chain recombines TRBV4-3 with TRBJ2-3; D might be TRBD1 or TRBD2, each matching 5 bases. V was pared by 3 bases and J by 6 bases, with 19 bases between. The CDR3 sequence is 16 residues long. The V gene's germline CDR1 is LGHNA and CDR2 YSLEER. As DNA, the CDR3 is TGCGCCAGCAGCCATGGGGTCCGGGACCTGGCCGATACGCAGTATTTT. Amino acids: CASSHGVRDLADTQYF.

The chain joins TRBV5-8 to TRBJ2-7; no definite D call. This CDR3 comprises 11 residues. Germline values: CDR1 SGHTS, CDR2 YDEGEE. Trimming removed 4 bases at V and 3 bases at J, with 5 bases between. CDR3 sequence reads: CASSPGYEQYV. DNA for the CDR3: TGTGCCAGCAGCCCCGGCTACGAGCAGTACGTC.

This clone was detected only a few times. This chain joins TRBV5-4 and TRBJ2-1; D unclear. CDR1 is SGHNT and CDR2 is YYREEE in the germline V gene (reference sequence). V shed 3 bases and J shed 0 bases, with 7 bases lying between them. The CDR3 has 14 residues. Written as DNA, the CDR3 is TGTGCCAGCAGCTCCTACAGCTCCTACAATGAGCAGTTCTTC. It translates to CASSSYSSYNEQFF.

This clone was recorded a few times. This sequence joins TRBV7-3 and TRBJ2-3; 7 nucleotides line up with TRBD1. The CDR3 consists of 14 residues. The V gene's germline CDR1 is SGHTA and CDR2 FQGTGA. The ends lost 9 bases at V and 2 bases at J; junction bases unmatched: 8. CDR3 coding DNA: TGTGCCAGTCGGACAGGAAGAAACACAGATACGCAGTATTTT. Amino acid sequence: CASRTGRNTDTQYF.

In this sample, this clone turned up a few times. The chain has TRBV4-2 and TRBJ2-3; no definite D call. Germline V gives CDR1 LGHNA, CDR2 YNFKEQ. This CDR3 is built from 16 residues. V lost 1 base and J lost 0, with 11 bases in between. Written as DNA, the CDR3 is TGTGCCAGCAGCCAAGGGGCCCCACGAAGCACAGATACGCAGTATTTT. This gives the protein CASSQGAPRSTDTQYF.

The CDR3 DNA follows: TGTGCCAGCAGCCTAACAGGAGAGCAGTACGTC. Amino acids: CASSLTGEQYV. The chain is built from TRBV7-8 and TRBJ2-7; D perhaps matches TRBD1 (5 bases). The length of the CDR3 is 11 residues. With 5 bases removed from V and 7 bases from J, the gap between germline ends came to 9 bases. Germline CDR1 is SGHVS and CDR2 is FQNEAQ.

This clone was detected only a few times. This chain joins TRBV4-2 and TRBJ2-5; tentative D call: TRBD1 (6 bases). Deletions cut 1 base from V and 5 bases from J, with 14 bases between. CDR3 size: 15 residues. Germline V gene data show CDR1 as LGHNA and CDR2 as YNFKEQ. In DNA, the CDR3 is TGTGCCAGCAGCCAAGGCGACAGGATGGGGGAGACCCAGTACTTC. Amino acid sequence: CASSQGDRMGETQYF.

The V and J genes are TRBV9 and TRBJ2-2; D uncertain. The CDR3 has 15 residues. Germline CDR1 reads SGDLS; CDR2 reads YYNGEE. Trimming shortened V by 4 bases and J by 5 bases, and 15 bases separated the two germline ends. For the CDR3, the DNA is TGTGCCAGCAGCCCCCGAGCACAGCTAACCGGGGAGCTGTTTTTT. It codes for CASSPRAQLTGELFF.

V is TRBV27 and J is TRBJ2-6; D is possibly TRBD1 (5 bases). Germline values: CDR1 MNHEY, CDR2 SMNVEV (reference sequence). The CDR3 spans 17 residues. V was pared by 3 bases and J by 1 base, with 13 bases between. CDR3 nucleotides: TGTGCCAGCAGTTTCCTCCAGGGATCGTCTGGGGCCAACGTCCTGACTTTC. It is translated as CASSFLQGSSGANVLTF. The full variable domain, in which reference TRBV27 and TRBJ2-6 provide the parts outside the CDR3, is EAQVTQNPRYLITVTGKKLTVTCSQNMNHEYMSWYRQDPGLGLRQIYYSMNVEVTDKGDVPEGYKVSRKEKRNFPLILESPSPNQTSLYFCASSFLQGSSGANVLTFGAGSRLTVL.

The chain recombines TRBV7-9 with TRBJ2-5; D uncertain. Trimming cost V 5 bases and J 3 bases, with 10 bases left between them. Germline CDR1 is SEHNR and CDR2 is FQNEAQ (reference sequence). The CDR3 length is 13 residues. CDR3 residues: CASSRYQEETQYF. CDR3 DNA sequence: TGTGCCAGCAGCCGATATCAGGAAGAGACCCAGTACTTC.